This T cell receptor (beta chain) is drawn from a study of OX40 agonist ivuxolimab in advanced cancers. Whole-study results and caveats: Researchers report that CD8+ T cells had, on average, more expanded clones than CD4+.

CDR3 length equals 16 residues. CDR1 is MNHNY, CDR2 SVGAGI, per germline (reference sequence). Trimming removed 5 bases from V and 4 bases from J; junction bases left unmatched: 9. Drawing of blood for sampling happened at baseline, at cycle 4 day 1, and at cycle 7 day 1. The method was immunoSEQ multiplex PCR; TCRdb's version includes in-frame clones alone and lacks a portion of them. In the table there are tens of thousands of clones, roughly 85% of which are singletons. To note about this clone: Antigen unknown.

The clonotype comes from an adult with an advanced solid tumor such as melanoma, head and neck, liver or kidney cancer. The gene calls are TRBV6-6 and TRBJ1-4; TRBD1 matches at 8 bases. The starting material was CD4+ or CD8+ T cells sorted from blood, obtained in a trial of the OX40 agonist ivuxolimab. The CDR3 protein is CASSHRTGRDNEKLFF. The CDR3 nucleotides are TGTGCCAGCAGTCACCGGACAGGGAGGGATAATGAAAAACTGTTTTTT.